A selection of T cell receptor beta chains follows, all from one sample in a study of OX40 agonist ivuxolimab in advanced cancers. TCRdb's table, derived via immunoSEQ multiplex PCR, lists solely in-frame clones and lacks some. The sample consists of nearly 80,000 clones, 70% to 90% of them appearing once. The sequences come from CD4+ or CD8+ T cells sorted from blood, collected in a trial of the OX40 agonist ivuxolimab. The receptor set was obtained from an adult with an advanced solid tumor such as melanoma, head and neck, liver or kidney cancer. Both conserved end residues are part of each CDR3. A D gene is named only where the DNA matches it firmly. Not every row has a clone size; where given, it reads once, few, many or a size class.

V	size	D	J	CDR3	DNA
TRBV5-4	.	TRBD1	TRBJ2-1	CASRTTQGAEQFF	TGTGCCAGCAGAACCACACAGGGGGCCGAGCAGTTCTTC
TRBV5-5	.	.	TRBJ1-1	CASSQNGGLEGTEAFF	TGTGCCAGCAGCCAGAACGGGGGCCTCGAAGGCACTGAAGCTTTCTTT
TRBV5-1	.	.	TRBJ2-1	CASSLVVGSYNEQFF	TGCGCCAGCAGCTTGGTCGTGGGCTCCTACAATGAGCAGTTCTTC
TRBV30	.	TRBD2	TRBJ2-5	CAWNGGREETQYF	TGTGCCTGGAACGGCGGGAGGGAGGAGACCCAGTACTTC
TRBV5-6	.	.	TRBJ2-7	CASSLSSGFYEQYF	TGTGCCAGCAGCTTGAGTAGCGGATTCTACGAGCAGTACTTC
TRBV7-6	.	.	TRBJ2-1	CASSLSPDYNEQFF	TGTGCCAGCAGCTTATCGCCGGATTACAATGAGCAGTTCTTC
TRBV4-1	.	.	TRBJ2-3	CASGPWEAGTDTQYF	TGCGCCAGCGGACCATGGGAGGCAGGCACAGATACGCAGTATTTT
TRBV18	.	.	TRBJ2-3	CASSPGEADTQYF	TGTGCCAGCTCACCAGGGGAGGCAGATACGCAGTATTTT
TRBV27	.	.	TRBJ2-1	CASKGYFSYNEQFF	TGTGCCAGCAAAGGGTATTTCTCCTACAATGAGCAGTTCTTC
TRBV19	.	TRBD1	TRBJ2-1	CASSAVDREEGNEQFF	TGTGCCAGTAGCGCAGTAGACAGGGAAGAGGGCAATGAGCAGTTCTTC
TRBV19	.	TRBD1	TRBJ2-1	CASSKNQGAEQFF	TGTGCCAGTAGTAAAAATCAGGGGGCGGAGCAGTTCTTC
TRBV14	few	.	TRBJ2-2	CASSRRTGTGELFF	TGTGCCAGCAGCCGACGGACCGGCACCGGGGAGCTGTTTTTT
TRBV18	.	TRBD1	TRBJ2-3	CASSRTLPGQGWDTQYF	TGTGCCAGCTCTCGAACTTTACCGGGACAGGGATGGGATACGCAGTATTTT
TRBV18	once	.	TRBJ2-5	CASSPPVLTEETQYF	TGTGCCAGCTCACCACCGGTATTGACAGAAGAGACCCAGTACTTC
TRBV14	.	TRBD2	TRBJ2-3	CASSELAGVGTQYF	TGTGCCAGCAGCGAACTAGCGGGAGTAGGTACGCAGTATTTT
TRBV7-9	.	.	TRBJ1-6	CASSLVSINSPLHF	TGTGCCAGCAGCTTAGTGTCGATAAATTCACCCCTCCACTTT
TRBV7-9	.	TRBD1	TRBJ2-3	CASSRDRATDTQYF	TGTGCCAGCAGCCGTGACAGGGCCACAGATACGCAGTATTTT
TRBV27	.	.	TRBJ1-3	CASRPLYWAQGTGNTIYF	TGTGCCAGCAGGCCCCTCTATTGGGCACAAGGGACTGGAAACACCATATATTTT
TRBV21-1	.	.	TRBJ2-7	CASSPRPQGRVYEQYF	TGTGCCAGCAGCCCCCGCCCTCAGGGGAGGGTTTACGAGCAGTACTTC
TRBV7-2	.	.	TRBJ2-5	CASNPGGQTGETQYF	TGTGCCAGCAACCCCGGGGGGCAAACCGGCGAGACCCAGTACTTC
TRBV14	.	TRBD2	TRBJ2-1	CASSHISAGGEYEQFF	TGTGCCAGCAGCCATATATCAGCGGGAGGGGAGTATGAGCAGTTCTTC
TRBV6-6	.	.	TRBJ1-5	CASSVGQRGNQPQHF	TGTGCCAGCAGTGTCGGACAGCGAGGCAATCAGCCCCAGCATTTT
TRBV19	.	.	TRBJ1-2	CASRKDRPNYGYTF	TGTGCCAGTCGGAAGGACAGACCTAACTATGGCTACACCTTC
TRBV2	.	.	TRBJ1-1	CASSPKTANTEAFF	TGTGCCAGCAGCCCTAAAACAGCGAACACTGAAGCTTTCTTT
TRBV11-2	.	.	TRBJ2-1	CASSLLVSANEQFF	TGTGCCAGCAGCCTATTAGTATCGGCTAATGAGCAGTTCTTC
TRBV18	.	.	TRBJ1-1	CASSPSRGGTEAFF	TGTGCCAGCTCACCCTCCAGGGGAGGCACTGAAGCTTTCTTT
TRBV7-9	.	TRBD1	TRBJ2-2	CASSQNGQGWAGELFF	TGTGCCAGCAGCCAAAACGGACAGGGGTGGGCCGGGGAGCTGTTTTTT
TRBV6-1	.	TRBD2	TRBJ2-2	CASSESGSLFGELFF	TGTGCCAGCAGTGAAAGCGGGAGTTTGTTCGGGGAGCTGTTTTTT
TRBV7-2	.	TRBD2	TRBJ2-1	CASTLNSLGRAAFF	TGTGCCAGCACCCTAAATTCTTTGGGGAGGGCCGCGTTCTTC
TRBV15	.	TRBD1	TRBJ1-5	CATSSLTGAGQPQHF	TGTGCCACCAGCAGTCTGACAGGGGCTGGACAGCCCCAGCATTTT
TRBV7-3	.	.	TRBJ2-5	CASSPGTQETQYF	TGTGCCAGCAGTCCGGGGACCCAAGAGACCCAGTACTTC
TRBV27	.	TRBD2	TRBJ2-4	CASSPIGAGGRIQYF	TGTGCCAGCAGTCCCATTGGGGCGGGAGGGCGGATTCAGTACTTC
TRBV4-1	.	.	TRBJ1-1	CASSPRLRDTEAFF	TGCGCCAGCAGCCCGCGTCTCAGAGACACTGAAGCTTTCTTT
TRBV5-6	.	.	TRBJ2-1	CASSPLGQSSYNEQFF	TGTGCCAGCAGCCCACTGGGGCAGAGCTCCTACAATGAGCAGTTCTTC
TRBV7-9	.	.	TRBJ1-3	CASRQGSGNTIYF	TGTGCCAGCAGACAGGGCTCTGGAAACACCATATATTTT
TRBV6-1	.	.	TRBJ2-7	CASSEVFQGGEQYF	TGTGCCAGCAGTGAAGTTTTTCAGGGGGGCGAGCAGTACTTC
TRBV9	.	.	TRBJ2-1	CASGTGAHNEQFF	TGTGCCAGCGGGACGGGGGCTCACAATGAGCAGTTCTTC
TRBV25-1	.	TRBD1	TRBJ2-3	CASGRGGSTDTQYF	TGTGCCAGCGGGAGAGGGGGCTCTACAGATACGCAGTATTTT
TRBV19	once	TRBD1	TRBJ2-7	CASSPTARGRDEQYF	TGTGCCAGTAGTCCAACCGCCAGGGGGCGCGACGAGCAGTACTTC
TRBV5-1	.	TRBD2	TRBJ2-2	CASSRTGVAGVSSGELFF	TGCGCCAGCAGCCGAACGGGGGTAGCGGGAGTCTCTTCCGGGGAGCTGTTTTTT
TRBV19	.	.	TRBJ2-3	CASSRVPGGTDTQYF	TGTGCCAGTAGTAGAGTCCCGGGGGGCACAGATACGCAGTATTTT
TRBV7-9	few	.	TRBJ2-7	CASSLEEGRDEQYF	TGTGCCAGCAGCTTAGAAGAAGGAAGGGACGAGCAGTACTTC
TRBV7-3	.	.	TRBJ2-6	CASSLKQGSTGANVLTF	TGTGCCAGCAGCTTAAAGCAGGGTAGTACTGGGGCCAACGTCCTGACTTTC
TRBV7-8	once	.	TRBJ2-3	CASSYTDTQYF	TGTGCCAGCAGCTACACAGATACGCAGTATTTT
TRBV4-3	.	TRBD1	TRBJ1-6	CASSQDPMNRGINSPLHF	TGCGCCAGCAGCCAAGATCCGATGAACAGGGGGATTAACTCACCCCTCCACTTT
TRBV19	.	.	TRBJ2-7	CASSPGTTVGFEQYF	TGTGCCAGTAGCCCTGGGACAACCGTGGGTTTCGAGCAGTACTTC